The sequence of this TCR beta chain was determined in a study of CD4+ T cells in melanoma. Study-wide results and limits: A reported correlation linked neoantigen-specific CD4+ T cells to CD8+, macrophage and B cell function. Diverse differentiation states were reported for melanoma neoantigen-specific CD4+ T cells.

In germline, CDR1 is SGHDT, CDR2 YYEEEE. V was shortened by 4 bases and J by 1 base, with 17 bases between the two germline ends. The CDR3 has 16 amino acids. To note about this clone: Its antigen is unknown.

Libraries were prepared by immunoSEQ multiplex PCR; TCRdb keeps only in-frame clonotypes and omits some of them. The sample records roughly 150,000 clones, around 90% being singletons. V and J are TRBV5-6 and TRBJ1-1; D remains unclear. This TCR derives from a human donor with melanoma. CDR3 in amino acids: CASSPVGASRNTEAFF. For the CDR3, the DNA is TGTGCCAGCAGCCCCGTTGGAGCAAGCCGGAACACTGAAGCTTTCTTT.